This entry describes one T cell receptor (beta chain). Its cognate antigen is unknown. The data originate from a study of T cells after yellow fever vaccination. General study findings and limits: Abundant contaminating clonotypes from the bulk population could appear in FACS-sorted repertoires.

TCRdb independently ran MiXCR on the 5' RACE reads; one entry per CDR3 protein. The table has fewer than 500,000 distinct CDR3 sequences, 18% seen once; the top ten hold 15% to 20%. The junction had 0 bases not matched to a gene; V was cut back by 3 bases and J by 1 base. CDR1 is LNHNV and CDR2 is YYDKDF in the germline V gene (reference sequence). The CDR3 contains 15 residues. The gene calls are TRBV15 and TRBJ1-4; TRBD1 agrees at 9 bases. The sequencing used PBMCs, collected before the yellow fever booster vaccination. The clonotype comes from a man between 18 and 35 years old who received the YFV17D yellow fever vaccine. CDR3 nucleotides: TGTGCCACCAGCAGGGGACAGGGAACTAATGAAAAACTGTTTTTT. It is translated as CATSRGQGTNEKLFF.